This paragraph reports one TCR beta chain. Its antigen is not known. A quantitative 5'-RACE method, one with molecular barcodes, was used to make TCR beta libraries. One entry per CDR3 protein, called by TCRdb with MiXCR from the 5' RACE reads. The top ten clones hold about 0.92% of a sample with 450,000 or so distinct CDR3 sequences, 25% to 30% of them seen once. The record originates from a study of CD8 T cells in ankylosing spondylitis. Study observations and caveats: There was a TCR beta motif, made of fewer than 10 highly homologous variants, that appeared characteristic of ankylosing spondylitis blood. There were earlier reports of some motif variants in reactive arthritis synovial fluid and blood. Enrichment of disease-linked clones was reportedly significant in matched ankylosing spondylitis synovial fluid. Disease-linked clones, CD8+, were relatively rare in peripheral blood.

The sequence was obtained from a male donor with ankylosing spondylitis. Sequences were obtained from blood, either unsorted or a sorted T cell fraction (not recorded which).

The CDR3 sequence: CASSVGGTLSDNEQFF. The CDR3 bases are TGTGCCAGCAGCGTAGGTGGGACCCTTTCGGATAATGAGCAGTTCTTC. The gene calls are TRBV9 and TRBJ2-1, with D perhaps TRBD1 or TRBD2 (5 bases each). The CDR3 loop spans 16 amino acids. V shed 0 bases and J shed 7 bases, with 17 bases lying between them. Germline CDR1 SGDLS, CDR2 YYNGEE.